These 13 T cell receptor beta chains came from one sample sequenced in a study of technical replicates of blood from a handful of donors. Here immunoSEQ multiplex PCR was the method, and the copy in TCRdb shows in-frame clones only, minus some. The sample has 65,000 to 80,000 clones; 96% are singletons. The sequencing sample was made of T cells isolated from PBMCs. These receptors were taken from a human donor in good health.

The CDR3 DNA follows: TGTGCCAGCAGCTTCGGGACAGGGGGCTATCAGCCCCAGCATTTT. Translating it yields CASSFGTGGYQPQHF. The chain employs TRBV5-6 and TRBJ1-5, with 12 positions matching TRBD1. V shed 2 bases, J shed 5 bases, and the junction held 2 bases outside the gene matches. The CDR3 spans 15 residues. Germline CDR1 reads SGHDT; CDR2 reads YYEEEE.

The DNA of the CDR3 is TGTGCCAGCAGCCCCGAAGGGCCAGGGGCTAACACCGGGGAGCTGTTTTTT. Translation: CASSPEGPGANTGELFF. The chain carries TRBV9 and TRBJ2-2; possibly TRBD1 for D (6 bases). This CDR3 contains 17 residues. The V gene lost 4 bases and the J gene lost 2 bases, with 18 bases spanning the gap. Germline V gene lookup returns CDR1 SGDLS and CDR2 YYNGEE.

The chain's CDR3 is CASSGLTSGREYEQFF. Written as DNA, the CDR3 is TGTGCCAGCAGTGGCCTGACTAGCGGGAGGGAGTATGAGCAGTTCTTC. The V and J genes are TRBV2 and TRBJ2-1; 14 nucleotides agree with TRBD2. Trimming took 4 bases from V and 8 from J; bases not matched to a gene: 7. This CDR3 is built from 16 residues. CDR1 SNHLY and CDR2 FYNNEI come from the germline V gene.

The J gene is TRBJ1-5, the V gene TRBV6-1; no clear D gene. The CDR3 length is 12 residues. The germline gives CDR1 MNHNS, CDR2 SASEGT. V lost 8 bases to trimming and J lost 4 bases, with 9 bases between them. The CDR3 loop is CASGRVNQPQHF. The CDR3 region has the DNA TGTGCCAGCGGGAGGGTAAATCAGCCCCAGCATTTT.

The chain couples TRBV27 to TRBJ2-5, with D perhaps matching TRBD2 (6 bases). Between the trimmed V and J ends, which lost 3 bases and 4 bases, there was a span of 21 bases. The germline V gene encodes CDR1 MNHEY and CDR2 SMNVEV (reference sequence). The length of the CDR3 is 17 residues. CDR3 in DNA: TGTGCCAGCAGTTTTGGGGGGAGCATCCCCAACAGAGAGACCCAGTACTTC. Protein sequence: CASSFGGSIPNRETQYF.

The chain joins TRBV10-2 to TRBJ2-1; 12 bases agree with TRBD2. Germline V gene lookup returns CDR1 WSHSY and CDR2 SAAADI. V was pared by 9 bases and J by 4 bases, with 4 bases of the junction left unmatched. This CDR3 contains 14 residues. The DNA of the CDR3 is TGCGCCAGTGGGACTAGCGGGTTTTACAATGAGCAGTTCTTC. This encodes CASGTSGFYNEQFF.

The rearrangement links TRBV6-6 to TRBJ2-1; D may be TRBD1 (5 bases). CDR1 MNHNY and CDR2 SVGAGI come from the germline V gene (reference sequence). The CDR3 covers 15 residues. Trimming took off 2 bases at V and 8 bases at J, with 16 bases between the two ends. As DNA, the CDR3 is TGTGCCAGCAGTTACGATCAGGGTTATAGGGATGAGCAGTTCTTC. Its translation: CASSYDQGYRDEQFF.

This sequence joins TRBV7-2 and TRBJ1-2; D gene unclear. There are 13 residues in the CDR3. V was cut by 5 bases and J by 4 bases, with 11 bases left in between. The germline V gene encodes CDR1 SGHTA and CDR2 FQGNSA. CDR3 bases: TGTGCCAGCAGCGGGAGCGGACCCTATGGCTACACCTTC. It codes for CASSGSGPYGYTF.

This chain joins TRBV7-3 and TRBJ2-7; 8 bases fit TRBD2. The J segment lost 3 bases and the V segment lost 2 bases, leaving 0 bases of the junction unmatched. Germline V gene lookup returns CDR1 SGHTA and CDR2 FQGTGA. The CDR3 contains 13 residues. The CDR3 protein is CASSLAGGYEQYF. The CDR3 nucleotides are TGTGCCAGCAGCTTAGCGGGAGGCTACGAGCAGTACTTC.

The chain couples TRBV11-3 to TRBJ2-1, with 15 bases lining up with TRBD2. Unmatched junction bases numbered 3, after V lost 4 bases and J lost 8 bases. The CDR3 has 15 residues. Germline V lookup: CDR1 SGHNT, CDR2 YENEEA. As DNA, the CDR3 is TGTGCCAGCAGCTCGGGACTAGCGGGAGGCCATGAGCAGTTCTTC. Its protein product is CASSSGLAGGHEQFF.

The chain carries TRBV29-1 and TRBJ2-7, with D uncertain. This CDR3 contains 10 residues. Germline CDR1 and CDR2: SQVTM and ANQGSEA. V lost 5 bases and J 6 bases, leaving 8 bases between the germline ends. This CDR3 reads CSVRLGEQYF. The CDR3 bases are TGCAGCGTTAGACTTGGCGAGCAGTACTTC.

The V gene is TRBV6-5, the J gene TRBJ2-3, with no clear D. The germline CDR1 and CDR2 sequences are MNHEY and SVGAGI. The CDR3 consists of 11 residues. V gave up 7 bases and J gave up 2 bases, with 4 bases separating them. For the CDR3, the DNA is TGTGCCAGCACCTACACAGATACGCAGTATTTT. Its translation is CASTYTDTQYF.

The chain recombines TRBV27 with TRBJ2-1, with 9 nucleotides matching TRBD1. The CDR3 has 14 amino acids. Trimming removed 5 bases from V and 6 bases from J; junction bases left unmatched: 5. CDR1 is MNHEY and CDR2 is SMNVEV in the germline V gene (reference sequence). CDR3 DNA sequence: TGTGCCAGCAGTACAGGGGGCGCCGGCAATGAGCAGTTCTTC. It yields the protein CASSTGGAGNEQFF.